This T cell receptor beta chain was recorded in a study of blood T cell repertoires in COVID-19. Study-level information: PBMCs, B-cell-depleted T cells, or T cells provided the cDNA or gDNA that made up the material.

CDR1 is SGDLS and CDR2 is YYNGEE in the germline V gene. The trim removed 2 bases at V and 3 bases at J, leaving 4 bases unmatched. The length of the CDR3 is 14 residues. Data came from immunoSEQ multiplex PCR; TCRdb stores just in-frame clones and leaves some out. The table shows 75,000 to 80,000 clones, with 88% occurring only once. This sequence was found in a human donor in a cohort sampled during active COVID-19. The chain employs TRBV9 and TRBJ1-1; 7 bases fit TRBD1. The specimen was peripheral blood. The CDR3 protein is CASSVSGQDTEAFF. In DNA form, the CDR3 reads TGTGCCAGCAGCGTGAGCGGACAGGACACTGAAGCTTTCTTT.